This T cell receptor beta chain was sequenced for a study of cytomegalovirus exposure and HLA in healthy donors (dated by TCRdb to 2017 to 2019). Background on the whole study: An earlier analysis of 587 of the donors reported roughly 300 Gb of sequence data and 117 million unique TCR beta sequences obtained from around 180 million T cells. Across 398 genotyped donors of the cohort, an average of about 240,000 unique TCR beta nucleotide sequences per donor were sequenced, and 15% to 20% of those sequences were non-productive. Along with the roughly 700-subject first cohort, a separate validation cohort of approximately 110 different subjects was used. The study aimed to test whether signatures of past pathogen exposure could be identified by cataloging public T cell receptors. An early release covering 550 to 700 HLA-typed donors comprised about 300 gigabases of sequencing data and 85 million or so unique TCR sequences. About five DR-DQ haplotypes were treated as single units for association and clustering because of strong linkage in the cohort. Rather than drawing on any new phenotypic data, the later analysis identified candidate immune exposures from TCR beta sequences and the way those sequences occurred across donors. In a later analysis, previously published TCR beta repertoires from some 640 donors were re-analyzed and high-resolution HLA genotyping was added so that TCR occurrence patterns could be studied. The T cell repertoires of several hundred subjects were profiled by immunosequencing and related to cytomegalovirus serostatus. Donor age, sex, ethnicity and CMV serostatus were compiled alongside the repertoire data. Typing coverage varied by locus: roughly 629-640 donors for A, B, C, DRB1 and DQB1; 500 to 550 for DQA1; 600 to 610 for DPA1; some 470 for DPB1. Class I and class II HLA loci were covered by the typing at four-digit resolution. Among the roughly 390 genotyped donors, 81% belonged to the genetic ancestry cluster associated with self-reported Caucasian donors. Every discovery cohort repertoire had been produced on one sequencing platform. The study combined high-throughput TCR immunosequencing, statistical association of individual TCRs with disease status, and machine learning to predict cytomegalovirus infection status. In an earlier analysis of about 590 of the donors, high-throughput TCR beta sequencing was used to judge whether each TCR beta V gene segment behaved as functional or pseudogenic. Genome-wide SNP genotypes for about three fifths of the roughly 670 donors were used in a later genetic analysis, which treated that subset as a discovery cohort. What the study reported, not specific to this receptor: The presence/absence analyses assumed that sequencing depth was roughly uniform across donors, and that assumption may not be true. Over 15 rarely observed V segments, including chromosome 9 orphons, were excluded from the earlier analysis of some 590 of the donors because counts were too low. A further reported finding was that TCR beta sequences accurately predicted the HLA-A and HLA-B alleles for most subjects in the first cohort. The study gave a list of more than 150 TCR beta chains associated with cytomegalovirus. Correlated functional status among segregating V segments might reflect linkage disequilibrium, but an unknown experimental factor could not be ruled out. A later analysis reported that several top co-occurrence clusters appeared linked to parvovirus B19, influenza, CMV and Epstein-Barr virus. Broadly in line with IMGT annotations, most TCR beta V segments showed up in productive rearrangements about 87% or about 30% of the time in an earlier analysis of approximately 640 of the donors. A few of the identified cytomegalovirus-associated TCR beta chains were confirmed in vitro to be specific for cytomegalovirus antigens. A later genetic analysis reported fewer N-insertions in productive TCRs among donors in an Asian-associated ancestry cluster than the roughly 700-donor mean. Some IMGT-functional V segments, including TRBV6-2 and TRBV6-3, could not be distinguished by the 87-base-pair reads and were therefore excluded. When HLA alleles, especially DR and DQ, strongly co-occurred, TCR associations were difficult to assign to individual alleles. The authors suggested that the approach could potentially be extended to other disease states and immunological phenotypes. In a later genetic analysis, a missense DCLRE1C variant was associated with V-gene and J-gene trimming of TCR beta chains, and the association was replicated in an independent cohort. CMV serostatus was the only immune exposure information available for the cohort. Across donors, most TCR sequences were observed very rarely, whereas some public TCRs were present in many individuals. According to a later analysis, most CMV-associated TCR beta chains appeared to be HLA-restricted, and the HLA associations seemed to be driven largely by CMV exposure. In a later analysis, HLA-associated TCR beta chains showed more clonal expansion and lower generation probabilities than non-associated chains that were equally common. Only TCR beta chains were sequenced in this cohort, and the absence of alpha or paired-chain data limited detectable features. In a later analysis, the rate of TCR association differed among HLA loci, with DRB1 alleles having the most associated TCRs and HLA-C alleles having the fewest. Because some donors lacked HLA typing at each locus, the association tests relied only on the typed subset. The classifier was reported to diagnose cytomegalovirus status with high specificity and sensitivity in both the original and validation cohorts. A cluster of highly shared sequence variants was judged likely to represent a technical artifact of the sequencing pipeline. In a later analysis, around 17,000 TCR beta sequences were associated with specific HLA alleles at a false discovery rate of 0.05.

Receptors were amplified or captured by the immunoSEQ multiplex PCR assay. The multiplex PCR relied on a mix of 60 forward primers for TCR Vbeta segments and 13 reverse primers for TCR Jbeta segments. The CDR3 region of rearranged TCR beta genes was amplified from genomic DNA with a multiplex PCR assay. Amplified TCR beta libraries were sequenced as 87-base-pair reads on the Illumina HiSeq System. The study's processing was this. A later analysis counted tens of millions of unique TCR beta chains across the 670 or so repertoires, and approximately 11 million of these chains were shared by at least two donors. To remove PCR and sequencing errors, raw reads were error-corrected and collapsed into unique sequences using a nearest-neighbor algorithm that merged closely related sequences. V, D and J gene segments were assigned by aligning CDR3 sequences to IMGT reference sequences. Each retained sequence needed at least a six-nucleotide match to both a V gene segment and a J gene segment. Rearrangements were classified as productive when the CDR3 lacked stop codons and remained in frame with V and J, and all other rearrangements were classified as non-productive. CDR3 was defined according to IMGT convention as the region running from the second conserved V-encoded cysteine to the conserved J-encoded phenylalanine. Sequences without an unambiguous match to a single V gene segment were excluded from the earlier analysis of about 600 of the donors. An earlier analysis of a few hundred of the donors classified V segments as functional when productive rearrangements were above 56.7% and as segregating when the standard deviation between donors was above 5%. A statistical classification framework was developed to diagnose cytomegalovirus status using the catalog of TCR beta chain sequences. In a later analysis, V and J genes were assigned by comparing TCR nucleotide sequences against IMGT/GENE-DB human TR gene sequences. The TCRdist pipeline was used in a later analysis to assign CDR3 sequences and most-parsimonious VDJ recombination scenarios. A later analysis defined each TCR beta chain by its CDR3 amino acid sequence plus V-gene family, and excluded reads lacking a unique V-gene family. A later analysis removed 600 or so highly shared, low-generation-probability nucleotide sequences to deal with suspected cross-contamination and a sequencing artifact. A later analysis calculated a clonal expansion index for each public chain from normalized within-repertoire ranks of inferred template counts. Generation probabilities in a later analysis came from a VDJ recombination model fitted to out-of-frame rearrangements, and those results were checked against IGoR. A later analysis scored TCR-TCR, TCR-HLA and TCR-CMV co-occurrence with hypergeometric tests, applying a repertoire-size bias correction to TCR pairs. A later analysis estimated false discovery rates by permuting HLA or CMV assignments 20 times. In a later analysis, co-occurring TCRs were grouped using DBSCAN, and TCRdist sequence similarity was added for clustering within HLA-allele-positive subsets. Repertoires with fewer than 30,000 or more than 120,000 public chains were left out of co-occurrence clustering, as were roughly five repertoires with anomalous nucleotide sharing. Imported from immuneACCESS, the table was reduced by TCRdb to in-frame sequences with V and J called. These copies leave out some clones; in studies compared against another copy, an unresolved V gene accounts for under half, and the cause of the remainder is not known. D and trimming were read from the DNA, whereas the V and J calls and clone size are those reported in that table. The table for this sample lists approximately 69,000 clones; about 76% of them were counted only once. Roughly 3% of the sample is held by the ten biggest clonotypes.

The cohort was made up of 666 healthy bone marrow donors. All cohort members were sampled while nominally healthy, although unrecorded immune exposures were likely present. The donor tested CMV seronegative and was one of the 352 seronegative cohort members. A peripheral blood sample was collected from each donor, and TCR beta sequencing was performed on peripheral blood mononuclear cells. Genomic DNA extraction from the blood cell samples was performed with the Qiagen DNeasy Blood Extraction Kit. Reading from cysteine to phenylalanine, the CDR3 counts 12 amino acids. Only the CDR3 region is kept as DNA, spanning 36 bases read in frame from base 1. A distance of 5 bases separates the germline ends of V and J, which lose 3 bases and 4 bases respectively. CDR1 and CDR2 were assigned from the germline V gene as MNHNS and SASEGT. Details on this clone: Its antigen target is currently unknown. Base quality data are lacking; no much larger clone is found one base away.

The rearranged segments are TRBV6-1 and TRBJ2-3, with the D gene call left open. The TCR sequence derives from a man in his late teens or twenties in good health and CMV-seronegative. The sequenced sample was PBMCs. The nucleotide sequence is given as TGTGCCAGCAGTGACCGTGCAGATACGCAGTATTTT. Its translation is CASSDRADTQYF.